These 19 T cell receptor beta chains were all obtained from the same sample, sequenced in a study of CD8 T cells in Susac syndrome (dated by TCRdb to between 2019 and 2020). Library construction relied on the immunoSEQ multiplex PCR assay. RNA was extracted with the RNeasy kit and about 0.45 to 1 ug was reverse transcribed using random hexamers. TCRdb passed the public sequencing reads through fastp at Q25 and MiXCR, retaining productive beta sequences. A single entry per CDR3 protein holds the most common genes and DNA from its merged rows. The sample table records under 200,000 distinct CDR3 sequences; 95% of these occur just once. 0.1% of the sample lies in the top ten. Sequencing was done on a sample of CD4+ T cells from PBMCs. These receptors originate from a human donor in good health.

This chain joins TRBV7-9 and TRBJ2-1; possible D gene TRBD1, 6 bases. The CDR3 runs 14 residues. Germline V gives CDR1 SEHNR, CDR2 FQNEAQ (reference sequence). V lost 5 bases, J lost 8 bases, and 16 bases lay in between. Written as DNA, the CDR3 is TGTGCCAGCAGCGCCCCTCCTCACAGGGATGAGCAGTTCTTC. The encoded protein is CASSAPPHRDEQFF.

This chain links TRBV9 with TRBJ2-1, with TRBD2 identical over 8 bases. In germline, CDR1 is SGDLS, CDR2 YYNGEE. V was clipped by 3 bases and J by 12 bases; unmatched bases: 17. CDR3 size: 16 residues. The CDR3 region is CASSAPGTRAAQGQFF. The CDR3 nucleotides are TGTGCCAGCAGCGCCCCTGGGACTAGGGCCGCTCAGGGGCAGTTCTTC.

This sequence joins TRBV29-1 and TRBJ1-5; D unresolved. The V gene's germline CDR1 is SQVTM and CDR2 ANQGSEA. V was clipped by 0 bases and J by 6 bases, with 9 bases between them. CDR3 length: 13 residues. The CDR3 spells CSVEDEGSQPQHF. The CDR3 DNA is TGCAGCGTTGAAGACGAGGGAAGTCAGCCCCAGCATTTT.

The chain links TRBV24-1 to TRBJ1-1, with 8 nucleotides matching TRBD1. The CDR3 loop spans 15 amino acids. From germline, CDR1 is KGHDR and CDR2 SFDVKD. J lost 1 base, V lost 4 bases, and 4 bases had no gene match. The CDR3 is CATSDDRGGNTEAFF. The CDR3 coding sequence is TGTGCCACCAGTGACGACAGGGGAGGGAACACTGAAGCTTTCTTT.

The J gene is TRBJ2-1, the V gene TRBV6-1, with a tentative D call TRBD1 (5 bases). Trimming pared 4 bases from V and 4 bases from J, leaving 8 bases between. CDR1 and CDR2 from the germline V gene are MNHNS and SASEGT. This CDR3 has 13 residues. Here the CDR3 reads CASSGNRYNEQFF. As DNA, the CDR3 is TGTGCCAGCAGTGGAAACAGGTACAATGAGCAGTTCTTC.

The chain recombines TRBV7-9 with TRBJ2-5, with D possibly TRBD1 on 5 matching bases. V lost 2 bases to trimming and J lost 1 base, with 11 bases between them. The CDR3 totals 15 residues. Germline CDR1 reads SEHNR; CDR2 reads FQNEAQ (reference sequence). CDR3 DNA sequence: TGTGCCAGCAGCTTACAGGGTGGGCCCCAAGAGACCCAGTACTTC. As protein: CASSLQGGPQETQYF.

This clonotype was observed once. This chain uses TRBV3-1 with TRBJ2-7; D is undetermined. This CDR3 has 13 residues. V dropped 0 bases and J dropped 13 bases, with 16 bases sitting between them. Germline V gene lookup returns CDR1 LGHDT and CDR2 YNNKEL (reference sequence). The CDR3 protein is CASSQDLSGYCYF. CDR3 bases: TGTGCCAGCAGCCAAGATTTGTCCGGATATTGCTACTTC.

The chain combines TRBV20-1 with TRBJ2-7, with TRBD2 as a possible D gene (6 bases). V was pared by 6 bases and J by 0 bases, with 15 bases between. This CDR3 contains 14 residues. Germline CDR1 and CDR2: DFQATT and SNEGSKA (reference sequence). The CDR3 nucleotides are TGCAGTGCGCGACCTGGCGGGGTCTCCTACGAGCAGTACTTC. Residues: CSARPGGVSYEQYF.

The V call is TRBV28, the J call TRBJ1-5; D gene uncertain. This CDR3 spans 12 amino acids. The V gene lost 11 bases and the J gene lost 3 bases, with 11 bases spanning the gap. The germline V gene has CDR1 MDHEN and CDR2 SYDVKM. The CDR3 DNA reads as TGTGCCCTATCCCGGGTCAATCAGCCCCAGCATTTT. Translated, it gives CALSRVNQPQHF. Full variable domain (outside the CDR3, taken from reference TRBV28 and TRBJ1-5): DVKVTQSSRYLVKRTGEKVFLECVQDMDHENMFWYRQDPGLGLRLIYFSYDVKMKEKGDIPEGYSVSREKKERFSLILESASTNQTSMYLCALSRVNQPQHFGDGTRLSIL.

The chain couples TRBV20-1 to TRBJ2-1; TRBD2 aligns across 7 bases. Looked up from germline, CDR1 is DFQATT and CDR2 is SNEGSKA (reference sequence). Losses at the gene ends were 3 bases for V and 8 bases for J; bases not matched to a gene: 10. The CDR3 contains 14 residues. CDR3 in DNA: TGCAGTGCTAGTCGGCTAGCGGCAATCGATGAGCAGTTCTTC. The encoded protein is CSASRLAAIDEQFF.

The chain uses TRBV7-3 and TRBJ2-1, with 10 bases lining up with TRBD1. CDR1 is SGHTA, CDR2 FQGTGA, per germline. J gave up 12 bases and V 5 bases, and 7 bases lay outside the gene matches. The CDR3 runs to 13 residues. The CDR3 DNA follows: TGTGCCAGCAGCAGTGCGACAGGGGGCGCGCAGTTCTTC. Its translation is CASSSATGGAQFF.

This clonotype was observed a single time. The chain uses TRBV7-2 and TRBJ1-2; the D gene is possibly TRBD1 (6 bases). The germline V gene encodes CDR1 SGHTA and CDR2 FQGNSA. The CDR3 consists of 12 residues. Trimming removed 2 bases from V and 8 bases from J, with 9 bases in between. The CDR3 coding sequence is TGTGCCAGCAGCTTACCAGGGGAAGGCTACACCTTC. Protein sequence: CASSLPGEGYTF.

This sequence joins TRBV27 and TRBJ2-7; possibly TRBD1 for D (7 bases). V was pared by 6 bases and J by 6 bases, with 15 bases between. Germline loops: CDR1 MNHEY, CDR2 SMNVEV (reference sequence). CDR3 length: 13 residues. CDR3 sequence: CASRRDRVSEQYF. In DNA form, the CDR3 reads TGTGCCAGCAGGCGGGACAGAGTTTCCGAGCAGTACTTC.

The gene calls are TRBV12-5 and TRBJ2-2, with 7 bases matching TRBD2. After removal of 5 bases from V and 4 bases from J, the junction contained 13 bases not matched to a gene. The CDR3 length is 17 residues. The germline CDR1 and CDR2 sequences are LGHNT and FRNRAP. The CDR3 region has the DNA TGTGCTAGTGGTCCCCACGGGGAGGGTGTGAGCACCGGGGAGCTGTTTTTT. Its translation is CASGPHGEGVSTGELFF.

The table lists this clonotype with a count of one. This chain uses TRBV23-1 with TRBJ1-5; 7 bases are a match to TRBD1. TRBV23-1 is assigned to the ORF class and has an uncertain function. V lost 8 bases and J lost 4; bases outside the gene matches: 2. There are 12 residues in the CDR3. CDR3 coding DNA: TGCGCCAGCGGGACAGCGAATCAGCCCCAGCATTTT. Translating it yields CASGTANQPQHF.

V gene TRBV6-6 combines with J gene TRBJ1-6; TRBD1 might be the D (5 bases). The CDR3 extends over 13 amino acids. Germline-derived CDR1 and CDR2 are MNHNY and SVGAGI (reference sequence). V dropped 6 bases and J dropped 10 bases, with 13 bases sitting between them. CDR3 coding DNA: TGTGCCAGCAGGGAGGACCAGGGATCACCCCTCCACTTT. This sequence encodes CASREDQGSPLHF.

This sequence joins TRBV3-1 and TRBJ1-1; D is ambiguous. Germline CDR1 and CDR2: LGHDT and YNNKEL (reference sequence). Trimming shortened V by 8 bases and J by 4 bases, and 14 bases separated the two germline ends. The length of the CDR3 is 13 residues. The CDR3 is CASCSVEGTEAFF. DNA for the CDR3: TGTGCCAGCTGCTCAGTTGAGGGCACTGAAGCTTTCTTT.

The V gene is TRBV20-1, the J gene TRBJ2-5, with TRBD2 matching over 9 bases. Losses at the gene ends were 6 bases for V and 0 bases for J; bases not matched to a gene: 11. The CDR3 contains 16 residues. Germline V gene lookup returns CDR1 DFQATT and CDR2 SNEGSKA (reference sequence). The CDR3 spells CSARRRLAEHQETQYF. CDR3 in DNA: TGCAGTGCCAGGCGGAGACTAGCGGAGCACCAAGAGACCCAGTACTTC.

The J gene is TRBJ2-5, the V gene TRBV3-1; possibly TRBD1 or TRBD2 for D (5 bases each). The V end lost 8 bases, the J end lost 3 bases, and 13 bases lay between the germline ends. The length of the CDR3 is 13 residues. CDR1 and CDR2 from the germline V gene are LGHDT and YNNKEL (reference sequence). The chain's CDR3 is CASRMMGEETQYF. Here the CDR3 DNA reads TGTGCCAGCCGAATGATGGGGGAAGAGACCCAGTACTTC.